This T cell receptor (beta chain) was obtained from a study of blood T cell repertoires in COVID-19. CDR3 length: 11 residues. Germline V CDR1 and CDR2: SQVTM, ANQGSEA. With 5 bases removed from V and 7 bases from J, the gap between germline ends came to 10 bases. The authors' processing: Nucleated cell counts were estimated from reference gene primer amplification. Method: immunoSEQ multiplex PCR; TCRdb's copy keeps in-frame clones and lacks some. Clone size and V and J calls were adopted from that table, with D and trimming inferred from the DNA. The sample shows about 50,000 clones, 80% to 90% of them seen only once.

Sequenced: peripheral blood. The sequence came from a human donor in a cohort sampled during active COVID-19. V gene TRBV29-1 combines with J gene TRBJ2-3; a weak D match, TRBD1 (5 bases). As DNA, the CDR3 is TGCAGCGTTCCGTCAGGGAATACGCAGTATTTT. Its translation is CSVPSGNTQYF.